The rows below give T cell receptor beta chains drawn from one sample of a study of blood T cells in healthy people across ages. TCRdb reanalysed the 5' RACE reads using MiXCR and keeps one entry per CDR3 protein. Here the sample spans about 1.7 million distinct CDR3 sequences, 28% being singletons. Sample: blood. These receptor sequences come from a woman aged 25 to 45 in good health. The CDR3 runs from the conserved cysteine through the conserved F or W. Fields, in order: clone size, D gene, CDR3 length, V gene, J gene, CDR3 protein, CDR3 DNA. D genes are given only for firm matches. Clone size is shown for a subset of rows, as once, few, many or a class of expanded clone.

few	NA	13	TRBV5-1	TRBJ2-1	CASSRTPGREQFF	TGCGCCAGCAGCCGAACACCGGGACGGGAGCAGTTCTTC
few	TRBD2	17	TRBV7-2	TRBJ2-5	CASSLASRREGLETQYF	TGTGCCAGCAGCTTAGCTTCAAGGCGGGAGGGCCTGGAGACCCAGTACTTC
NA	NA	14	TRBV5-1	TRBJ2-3	CASSTEIATDTQYF	TGCGCCAGCAGCACAGAGATTGCCACAGATACGCAGTATTTT
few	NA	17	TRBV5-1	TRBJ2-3	CASSFGYLSASTDTQYF	TGCGCCAGCAGCTTTGGATATCTATCGGCGAGCACAGATACGCAGTATTTT
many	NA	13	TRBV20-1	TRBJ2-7	CSARTTDSYEQYF	TGCAGTGCTAGGACTACTGACTCCTACGAGCAGTACTTC
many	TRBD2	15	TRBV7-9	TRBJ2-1	CASSYWTSGNDEQFF	TGTGCCAGCAGCTACTGGACTAGCGGGAATGATGAGCAGTTCTTC
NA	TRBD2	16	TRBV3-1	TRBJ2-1	CASSQSRGVSRDEQFF	TGTGCCAGCAGCCAGAGCCGGGGGGTCAGTAGGGATGAGCAGTTCTTC
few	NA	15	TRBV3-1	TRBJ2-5	CASSQRGQFGETQYF	TGTGCCAGCAGCCAGAGAGGACAGTTCGGAGAGACCCAGTACTTC
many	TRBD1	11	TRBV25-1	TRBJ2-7	CASGQGIEQYF	TGTGCCAGCGGACAGGGAATCGAGCAGTACTTC
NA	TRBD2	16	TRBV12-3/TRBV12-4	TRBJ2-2	CASRETSGRANWELFF	TGTGCCAGCAGGGAAACTAGCGGGAGGGCCAACTGGGAGCTGTTTTTT
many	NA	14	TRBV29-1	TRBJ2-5	CSVVPGFFGETQYF	TGCAGCGTTGTACCGGGGTTCTTTGGAGAGACCCAGTACTTC
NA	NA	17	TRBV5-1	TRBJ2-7	CASSLGGLRDKNYEQYF	TGCGCCAGCAGCTTGGGGGGCCTCCGAGACAAGAACTACGAGCAGTACTTC
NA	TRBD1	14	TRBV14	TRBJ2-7	CASSTGTARSEQYF	TGTGCCAGCAGCACCGGGACAGCGAGGTCCGAGCAGTACTTC
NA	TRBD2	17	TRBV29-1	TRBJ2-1	CSVEGRTSGAPYNEQFF	TGCAGCGTTGAAGGTCGTACTAGCGGGGCTCCCTACAATGAGCAGTTCTTC
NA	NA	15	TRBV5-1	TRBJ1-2	CASRALLTGGEGYTF	TGCGCCAGCAGGGCCCTATTGACGGGAGGAGAGGGCTACACCTTC